Below are 30 T cell receptor beta chains sequenced from a single sample in a study of blood T cell repertoires in COVID-19. Data came from immunoSEQ multiplex PCR; TCRdb stores just in-frame clones and leaves some out. The sample has 210,000 or so clones, roughly nine tenths seen once. The sample comprised peripheral blood. The receptors derive from a woman in her fifties or sixties with acute or convalescent COVID-19.

This clone came up once. The chain uses TRBV18 and TRBJ2-7; D unresolved. Trimming took 0 bases from V and 2 from J, leaving 8 bases between them. CDR3 length: 14 residues. From germline, CDR1 is KGHSH and CDR2 LQKENI. The CDR3 sequence: CASSPPLVPYEQYF. The CDR3 DNA reads as TGTGCCAGCTCACCACCTCTAGTCCCCTACGAGCAGTACTTC.

The CDR3 spells CASSLAGGIYTEAFF. The CDR3 DNA sequence: TGTGCCAGCAGCTTAGCCGGGGGTATTTACACTGAAGCTTTCTTT. The J gene is TRBJ1-1, the V gene TRBV7-9; maybe TRBD1 (5 bases). The CDR3 runs to 15 residues. The germline gives CDR1 SEHNR, CDR2 FQNEAQ (reference sequence). Trimming removed 0 bases at V and 3 bases at J, with 11 bases between.

The rearrangement links TRBV6-6 to TRBJ2-1; 9 nucleotides agree with TRBD2. There are 13 residues in the CDR3. Germline-derived CDR1 and CDR2 are MNHNY and SVGAGI (reference sequence). Losses at the gene ends were 7 bases for V and 5 bases for J; bases not matched to a gene: 3. This CDR3 is CASKGGGDNEQFF. Here the CDR3 DNA reads TGTGCCAGCAAGGGCGGGGGGGACAATGAGCAGTTCTTC.

The chain recombines TRBV5-4 with TRBJ2-7, with D perhaps TRBD2 (6 bases). Per the germline V gene, CDR1 is SGHNT and CDR2 is YYREEE (reference sequence). The CDR3 is made up of 14 amino acids. The germline V and J ends were trimmed by 4 bases and 2 bases, with 13 bases remaining between them. The CDR3 region is CASSPFRGTYEQYF. CDR3 DNA sequence: TGTGCCAGCAGCCCCTTCCGGGGGACCTACGAGCAGTACTTC.

V and J are TRBV30 and TRBJ1-2, with D perhaps matching TRBD1 (5 bases). The germline V and J ends were trimmed by 5 bases and 6 bases, with 16 bases remaining between them. CDR1 and CDR2 from the germline V gene are GTSNPN and SVGIG (reference sequence). The length of the CDR3 is 13 residues. DNA of the CDR3: TGTGCCTGGGATCCCTCAGGGTTTGATGGCTACACCTTC. It translates to CAWDPSGFDGYTF.

The chain links TRBV25-1 to TRBJ2-4; possible D gene TRBD2, 6 bases. Germline V lookup: CDR1 MGHDK, CDR2 SYGVNS. The length of the CDR3 is 15 residues. V was clipped by 8 bases and J by 2 bases, with 16 bases between them. The CDR3 DNA follows: TGTGCCAGCGAGGAAAAGGGGAGGACCAAAAACATTCAGTACTTC. It translates to CASEEKGRTKNIQYF.

This sequence joins TRBV7-9 and TRBJ1-6; the D gene is possibly TRBD1 (6 bases). Trimming pared 3 bases from V and 7 bases from J, leaving 13 bases between. This CDR3 region has 15 residues. Germline CDR1 reads SEHNR; CDR2 reads FQNEAQ (reference sequence). The CDR3 DNA reads TGTGCCAGCAGCTTCAGGGACGGGACAAATTCACCCCTCCACTTT. It translates to CASSFRDGTNSPLHF.

V and J are TRBV7-2 and TRBJ2-7; D is perhaps TRBD2 (6 bases). The CDR3 runs 15 residues. The germline gives CDR1 SGHTA, CDR2 FQGNSA. With 2 bases removed from V and 0 bases from J, the gap between germline ends came to 11 bases. DNA for the CDR3: TGTGCCAGCAGCTTATCGGCGGGATCCTCCTACGAGCAGTACTTC. Amino acids: CASSLSAGSSYEQYF.

The table lists this clone with a count of one. The gene calls are TRBV27 and TRBJ1-5, with D unresolved. The CDR3 runs 13 residues. Germline lookup yields CDR1 MNHEY and CDR2 SMNVEV (reference sequence). Trimming left V 7 bases short and J 4 bases short, with 11 bases between. The chain's CDR3 is CASKASGNQPQHF. CDR3 DNA sequence: TGTGCCAGCAAGGCTTCGGGGAATCAGCCCCAGCATTTT.

The gene calls are TRBV5-1 and TRBJ2-1, with D perhaps matching TRBD2 (6 bases). Germline CDR1 is SGHRS and CDR2 is YFSETQ. The CDR3 has 17 residues. Trimming removed 1 base at V and 3 bases at J, with 17 bases between. CDR3 DNA: TGCGCCAGCAGCTTGCACCTTAGCGGTTCCGGCTACAATGAGCAGTTCTTC. This gives the protein CASSLHLSGSGYNEQFF.

The V gene is TRBV7-9, the J gene TRBJ1-4; 10 positions match TRBD1. CDR1 SEHNR and CDR2 FQNEAQ come from the germline V gene (reference sequence). V shed 0 bases and J 10 bases; nucleotides not matched to a gene: 8. This CDR3 has 16 amino acids. The CDR3 sequence is CASSLANAGQGVKLFF. DNA for the CDR3: TGTGCCAGCAGCTTAGCGAACGCAGGACAGGGGGTAAAACTGTTTTTT.

The chain is built from TRBV27 and TRBJ2-1, with D possibly TRBD2 on 6 matching bases. V was pared by 3 bases and J by 0 bases, with 12 bases between. Germline V gives CDR1 MNHEY, CDR2 SMNVEV (reference sequence). The CDR3 has 16 residues. Here the CDR3 reads CASSFSGGDSYNEQFF. CDR3 bases: TGTGCCAGCAGTTTTAGTGGCGGGGACTCCTACAATGAGCAGTTCTTC.

This sequence joins TRBV5-1 and TRBJ2-3; D might be TRBD2 (6 bases). The CDR3 totals 13 residues. Germline V lookup: CDR1 SGHRS, CDR2 YFSETQ. The V gene lost 7 bases and the J gene lost 0 bases, with 9 bases spanning the gap. The chain's CDR3 is CASRGTSTDTQYF. The CDR3 nucleotides are TGCGCCAGCCGTGGGACTAGCACAGATACGCAGTATTTT.

J is TRBJ1-5 and V is TRBV6-5, with D perhaps matching TRBD1 (5 bases). V was pared by 6 bases and J by 2 bases, with 8 bases between. The CDR3 has 13 amino acids. Per the germline V gene, CDR1 is MNHEY and CDR2 is SVGAGI. The CDR3 loop reads CASRQGRNQPQHF. The CDR3 region has the DNA TGTGCCAGCAGGCAGGGTCGCAATCAGCCCCAGCATTTT.

The gene calls are TRBV7-9 and TRBJ2-1, with a weak D call TRBD2 (6 bases). The CDR3 length is 15 residues. The germline V gene encodes CDR1 SEHNR and CDR2 FQNEAQ (reference sequence). Between the trimmed V and J ends, which lost 6 bases and 6 bases, there was a span of 18 bases. CDR3 protein: CASSFGTPTFNEQFF. In nucleotides, the CDR3 is TGTGCCAGCAGTTTCGGGACTCCAACTTTCAATGAGCAGTTCTTC.

This chain links TRBV11-3 with TRBJ2-2; D uncertain. The germline V and J ends were trimmed by 1 base and 4 bases, with 19 bases remaining between them. Per the germline V gene, CDR1 is SGHNT and CDR2 is YENEEA. The CDR3 spans 18 residues. The CDR3 region is CASSLAPFAEEPTGELFF. In nucleotides, the CDR3 is TGTGCCAGCAGCTTAGCCCCTTTTGCGGAAGAACCCACCGGGGAGCTGTTTTTT.

This rearrangement joins TRBV12-3 or TRBV12-4 to TRBJ1-2; weak D call: TRBD1 (6 bases). Trimming took 6 bases from V and 4 from J, leaving 12 bases between them. The CDR3 has 13 amino acids. The CDR3 spells CASSPRDTYGYTF. CDR3 in DNA: TGTGCCAGCAGCCCCCGGGACACCTATGGCTACACCTTC.

The rearrangement links TRBV14 to TRBJ1-3; D unresolved. Trimming removed 4 bases from V and 2 bases from J, with 12 bases in between. The CDR3 contains 15 residues. CDR1 and CDR2 (germline): SGHDN, FVKESK. The CDR3 sequence is CASSPSGGTGNTIYF. The CDR3 DNA follows: TGTGCCAGCAGCCCGTCCGGCGGAACTGGAAACACCATATATTTT.

The chain's CDR3 is CASSLLRRGTGELFF. The CDR3 DNA reads TGTGCCAGCAGCTTGCTTCGCAGGGGAACCGGGGAGCTGTTTTTT. The chain combines TRBV5-6 with TRBJ2-2; D might be TRBD1 (6 bases). Looked up from germline, CDR1 is SGHDT and CDR2 is YYEEEE. CDR3 size: 15 residues. V was clipped by 1 base and J by 5 bases, with 12 bases between them.

The chain has TRBV19 and TRBJ1-6; weak D call: TRBD1 (5 bases). Per the germline V gene, CDR1 is LNHDA and CDR2 is SQIVND (reference sequence). Trimming took off 10 bases at V and 1 base at J, with 8 bases between the two ends. This CDR3 spans 13 amino acids. CDR3 amino acids: CATRTSYNSPLHF. The CDR3, as DNA: TGTGCCACCAGGACATCCTATAATTCACCCCTCCACTTT.

This rearrangement joins TRBV6-5 to TRBJ1-1; tentative D call: TRBD1 (5 bases). The CDR3 totals 16 residues. V lost 2 bases and J 0 bases, leaving 13 bases between the germline ends. The germline gives CDR1 MNHEY, CDR2 SVGAGI. The CDR3, as DNA: TGTGCCAGCAGTTACCAAACAGGAGCGATGAACACTGAAGCTTTCTTT. Translating it yields CASSYQTGAMNTEAFF.

The J gene is TRBJ1-3, the V gene TRBV3-1 (or the pseudogene TRBV3-2), with TRBD1 identical over 7 bases. Germline V gene sequence: CDR1 LGHDT, CDR2 YNNKEL (reference sequence). This CDR3 is 16 amino acids long. Unmatched junction bases numbered 6, after V lost 4 bases and J lost 0 bases. CDR3 bases: TGTGCCAGCAGCCCCCCGGGACAGTACTCTGGAAACACCATATATTTT. This codes for CASSPPGQYSGNTIYF.

The chain links TRBV7-3 to TRBJ2-3; 10 bases fit TRBD2. The germline V gene encodes CDR1 SGHTA and CDR2 FQGTGA. The V gene end was trimmed by 6 bases and the J gene end by 4 bases; junction bases not matched to a gene: 7. The CDR3 consists of 15 residues. CDR3 sequence reads: CASRPSGGIADTQYF. Here the CDR3 DNA reads TGTGCCAGCAGACCTAGCGGGGGTATCGCAGATACGCAGTATTTT.

The chain carries TRBV11-3 and TRBJ1-2; D is possibly TRBD1 (6 bases). CDR1 and CDR2 from the germline V gene are SGHNT and YENEEA. The V and J ends lost 4 bases and 1 base respectively, with 13 bases between them. CDR3 length equals 15 residues. The CDR3 here is CASSSRGPVNYGYTF. The CDR3 region has the DNA TGTGCCAGCAGCTCCAGGGGCCCCGTTAACTATGGCTACACCTTC.

This chain joins TRBV7-2 and TRBJ2-2; 7 nucleotides agree with TRBD2. CDR1 and CDR2 (germline): SGHTA, FQGNSA. Germline trimming cut 3 bases from V and 0 bases from J; bases unmatched to any gene: 1. This CDR3 spans 15 amino acids. In DNA form, the CDR3 reads TGTGCCAGCAGCTTGAGCGGGGCGAACACCGGGGAGCTGTTTTTT. Its translation is CASSLSGANTGELFF.

The chain is built from TRBV5-5 and TRBJ1-5; 8 nucleotides match TRBD1. Germline V CDR1 and CDR2: SGHKS, YYEKEE (reference sequence). This CDR3 is 15 amino acids long. With 4 bases clipped from V and 0 bases from J, the junction kept 3 bases outside the gene matches. As DNA, the CDR3 is TGTGCCAGCAGCCGCGGGACAGGTAGCAATCAGCCCCAGCATTTT. Translated, it gives CASSRGTGSNQPQHF.

This chain connects TRBV11-3 to TRBJ2-3; 12 bases align to TRBD2. The CDR3 loop spans 16 amino acids. V was pared by 5 bases and J by 1 base, with 4 bases of the junction left unmatched. The germline gives CDR1 SGHNT, CDR2 YENEEA. CDR3: CASSPRTSGGTDTQYF. CDR3 coding DNA: TGTGCCAGCAGCCCACGGACTAGCGGGGGCACAGATACGCAGTATTTT.

This chain links TRBV18 with TRBJ1-4; TRBD1 matches 9 bases. The CDR3 extends over 17 amino acids. Germline values: CDR1 KGHSH, CDR2 LQKENI. V shed 0 bases and J 9 bases; nucleotides not matched to a gene: 11. The CDR3 loop reads CASSPPAADYRGQKLFF. DNA of the CDR3: TGTGCCAGCTCACCACCCGCGGCCGACTACAGGGGGCAAAAACTGTTTTTT.

V usage is TRBV20-1 and J usage is TRBJ2-1; D is undetermined. Germline V gene data show CDR1 as DFQATT and CDR2 as SNEGSKA (reference sequence). The V end lost 5 bases, the J end lost 7 bases, and 6 bases lay between the germline ends. This CDR3 spans 10 amino acids. The CDR3 here is CSALLNEQFF. The CDR3 nucleotides read TGCAGTGCTCTTCTGAATGAGCAGTTCTTC.

A few counts support this clone. The J gene is TRBJ2-1, the V gene TRBV5-1; 10 bases are a match to TRBD2. Trimming cost V 0 bases and J 12 bases; bases outside gene matches: 6. Per germline, CDR1 SGHRS and CDR2 YFSETQ. The CDR3 sequence is 14 residues long. The CDR3 nucleotides are TGCGCCAGCAGCTTGGATTCTAGCGGGGGAAGGCAGTTCTTC. It yields the protein CASSLDSSGGRQFF. Filled out from reference TRBV5-1 and TRBJ2-1, the complete variable domain reads KAGVTQTPRYLIKTRGQQVTLSCSPISGHRSVSWYQQTPGQGLQFLFEYFSETQRNKGNFPGRFSGRQFSNSRSEMNVSTLELGDSALYLCASSLDSSGGRQFFGPGTRLTVL.